This paragraph reports one T cell receptor (beta chain). Its target is not known. The data were obtained in a study of graft-versus-host responses after intestinal transplantation. General study results and limits: Some GvH clones were seen earlier in gut or blood, suggesting intestinal origin. An association linked early post-transplant HvG declines with peak circulating GvH clone levels.

Per the germline V gene, CDR1 is MNHNS and CDR2 is SASEGT. This CDR3 is built from 17 residues. Trimming left V 1 base short and J 0 bases short, with 13 bases between. The assay was immunoSEQ multiplex PCR, and TCRdb's table has in-frame clones only and misses some. The sample gives roughly 85,000 clones, approximately 90% of which show up once; 7.6% is in the top ten. J is TRBJ1-5 and V is TRBV6-1; D ambiguous. The sample in question was unstimulated CD8+ T cells sorted from spleen or lymph node cells, obtained before transplant. This clonotype originated in a human donor who was the organ donor for an intestinal transplant. The CDR3 DNA reads TGTGCCAGCAGTGAAGACAGCTGGGCGTATAGCAATCAGCCCCAGCATTTT. Protein product: CASSEDSWAYSNQPQHF.